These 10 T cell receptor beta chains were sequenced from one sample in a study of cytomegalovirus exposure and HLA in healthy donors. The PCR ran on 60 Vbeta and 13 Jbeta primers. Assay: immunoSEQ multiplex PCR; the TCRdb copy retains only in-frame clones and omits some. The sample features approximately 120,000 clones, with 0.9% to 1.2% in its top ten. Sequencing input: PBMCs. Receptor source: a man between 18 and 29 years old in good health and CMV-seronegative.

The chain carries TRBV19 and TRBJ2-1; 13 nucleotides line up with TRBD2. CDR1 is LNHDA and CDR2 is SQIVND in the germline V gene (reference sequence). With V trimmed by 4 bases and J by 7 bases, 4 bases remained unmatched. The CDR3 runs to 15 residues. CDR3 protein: CASSKGLAGVNEQFF. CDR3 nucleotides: TGTGCCAGTAGTAAAGGACTAGCGGGAGTTAATGAGCAGTTCTTC.

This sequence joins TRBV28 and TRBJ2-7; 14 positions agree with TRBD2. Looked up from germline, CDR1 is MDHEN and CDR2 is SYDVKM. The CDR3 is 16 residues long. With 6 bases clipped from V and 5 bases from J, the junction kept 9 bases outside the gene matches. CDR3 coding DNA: TGTGCCAGCAGCCCGAGGGGGACTAGCGGGAGAAACGAGCAGTACTTC. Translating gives CASSPRGTSGRNEQYF.

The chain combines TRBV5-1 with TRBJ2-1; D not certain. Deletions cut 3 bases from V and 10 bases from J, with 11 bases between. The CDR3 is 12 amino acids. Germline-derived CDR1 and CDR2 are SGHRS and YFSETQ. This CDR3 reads CASSSRQTEQFF. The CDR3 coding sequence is TGCGCCAGCAGCTCTCGACAAACCGAGCAGTTCTTC.

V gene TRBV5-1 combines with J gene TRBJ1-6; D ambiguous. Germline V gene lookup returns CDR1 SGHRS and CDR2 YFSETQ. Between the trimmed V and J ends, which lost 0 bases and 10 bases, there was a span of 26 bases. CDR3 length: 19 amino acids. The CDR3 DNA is TGCGCCAGCAGCTTGGGTAGTGCGAACTATCCTAGAGGAGGCTCACCCCTCCACTTT. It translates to CASSLGSANYPRGGSPLHF.

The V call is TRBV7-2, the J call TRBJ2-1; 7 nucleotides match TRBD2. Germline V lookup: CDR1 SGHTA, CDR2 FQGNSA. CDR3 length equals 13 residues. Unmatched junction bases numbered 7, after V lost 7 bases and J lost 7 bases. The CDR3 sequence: CASKERDWNEQFF. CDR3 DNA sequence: TGTGCCAGCAAAGAGCGGGATTGGAATGAGCAGTTCTTC. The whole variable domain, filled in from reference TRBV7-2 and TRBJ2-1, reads GAGVSQSPSNKVTEKGKDVELRCDPISGHTALYWYRQSLGQGLEFLIYFQGNSAPDKSGLPSDRFSAERTGGSVSTLTIQRTQQEDSAVYLCASKERDWNEQFFGPGTRLTVL.

The CDR3: CASSPGRPGGEQFF. In DNA, the CDR3 is TGTGCCAGCAGTCCCGGGAGGCCTGGGGGTGAGCAGTTCTTC. The rearrangement links TRBV6-6 to TRBJ2-1; TRBD2 aligns across 7 bases. The CDR3 is 14 amino acids. The ends lost 5 bases at V and 9 bases at J; junction bases unmatched: 10. Germline V gene lookup returns CDR1 MNHNY and CDR2 SVGAGI (reference sequence).

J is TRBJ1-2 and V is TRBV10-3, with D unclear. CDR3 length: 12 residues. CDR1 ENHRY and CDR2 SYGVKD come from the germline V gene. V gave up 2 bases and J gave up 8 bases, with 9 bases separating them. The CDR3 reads CAISEIEGGYTF. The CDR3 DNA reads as TGTGCCATCAGTGAGATAGAGGGAGGCTACACCTTC.

CDR3 residues: CASSSTGGSYNSPLHF. CDR3 DNA sequence: TGTGCCAGCAGCTCGACAGGGGGGTCCTATAATTCACCCCTCCACTTT. The V gene is TRBV7-2, the J gene TRBJ1-6; 9 nucleotides agree with TRBD1. The V gene end was trimmed by 4 bases and the J gene end by 1 base; junction bases not matched to a gene: 2. CDR1 SGHTA and CDR2 FQGNSA come from the germline V gene. CDR3 length: 16 amino acids.

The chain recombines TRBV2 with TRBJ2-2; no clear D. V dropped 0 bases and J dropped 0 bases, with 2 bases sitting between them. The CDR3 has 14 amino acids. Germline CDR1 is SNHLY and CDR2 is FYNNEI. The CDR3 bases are TGTGCCAGCAGTGAAGCCTCGAACACCGGGGAGCTGTTTTTT. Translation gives CASSEASNTGELFF.

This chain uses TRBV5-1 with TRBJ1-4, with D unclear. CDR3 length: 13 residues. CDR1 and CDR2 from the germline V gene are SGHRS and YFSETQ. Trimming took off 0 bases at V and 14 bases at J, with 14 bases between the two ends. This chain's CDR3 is CASSLERGWQLFF. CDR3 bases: TGCGCCAGCAGCTTGGAAAGAGGTTGGCAGCTGTTTTTT. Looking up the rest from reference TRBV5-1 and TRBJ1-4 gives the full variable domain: KAGVTQTPRYLIKTRGQQVTLSCSPISGHRSVSWYQQTPGQGLQFLFEYFSETQRNKGNFPGRFSGRQFSNSRSEMNVSTLELGDSALYLCASSLERGWQLFFGSGTQLSVL.